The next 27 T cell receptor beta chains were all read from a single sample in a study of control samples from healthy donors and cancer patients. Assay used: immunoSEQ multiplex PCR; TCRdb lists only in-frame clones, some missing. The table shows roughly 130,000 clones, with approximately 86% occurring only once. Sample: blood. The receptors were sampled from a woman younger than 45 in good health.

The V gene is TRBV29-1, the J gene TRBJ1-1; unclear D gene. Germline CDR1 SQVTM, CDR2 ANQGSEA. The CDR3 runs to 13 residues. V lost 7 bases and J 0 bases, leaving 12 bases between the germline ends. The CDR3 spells CSASTVMNTEAFF. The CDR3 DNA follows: TGCAGCGCCTCGACGGTCATGAACACTGAAGCTTTCTTT.

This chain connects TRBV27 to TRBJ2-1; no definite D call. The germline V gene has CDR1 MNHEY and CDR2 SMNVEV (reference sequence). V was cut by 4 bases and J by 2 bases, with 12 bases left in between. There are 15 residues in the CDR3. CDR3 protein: CASSYVGVTYNEQFF. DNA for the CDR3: TGTGCCAGCAGTTACGTAGGCGTCACCTACAATGAGCAGTTCTTC.

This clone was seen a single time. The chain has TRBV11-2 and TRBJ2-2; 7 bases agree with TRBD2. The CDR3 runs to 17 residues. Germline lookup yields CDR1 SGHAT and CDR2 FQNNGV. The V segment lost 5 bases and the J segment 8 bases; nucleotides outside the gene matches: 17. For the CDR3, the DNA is TGTGCCAGCAGCCCCCACCACGCGGGAGCCGGGCGGGGGGAGCTGTTTTTT. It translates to CASSPHHAGAGRGELFF.

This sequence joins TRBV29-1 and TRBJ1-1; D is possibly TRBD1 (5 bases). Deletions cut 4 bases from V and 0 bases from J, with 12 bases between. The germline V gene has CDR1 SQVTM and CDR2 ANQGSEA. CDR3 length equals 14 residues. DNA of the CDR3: TGCAGCGTTGCCCCCCAGGGTATGAACACTGAAGCTTTCTTT. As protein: CSVAPQGMNTEAFF.

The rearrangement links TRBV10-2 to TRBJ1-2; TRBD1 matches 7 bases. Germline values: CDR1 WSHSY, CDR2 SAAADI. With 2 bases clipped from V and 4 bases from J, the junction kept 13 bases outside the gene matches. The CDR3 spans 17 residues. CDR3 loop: CASSETQQGFAFYGYTF. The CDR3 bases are TGCGCCAGCAGTGAGACACAACAGGGGTTCGCCTTCTATGGCTACACCTTC.

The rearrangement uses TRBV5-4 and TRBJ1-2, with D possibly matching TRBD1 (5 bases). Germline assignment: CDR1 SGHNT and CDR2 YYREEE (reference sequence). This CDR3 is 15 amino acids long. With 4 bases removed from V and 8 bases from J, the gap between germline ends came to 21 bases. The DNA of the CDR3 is TGTGCCAGCAGCGCCCTCTTGGGCCAGGGAGGGGGCTACACCTTC. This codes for CASSALLGQGGGYTF.

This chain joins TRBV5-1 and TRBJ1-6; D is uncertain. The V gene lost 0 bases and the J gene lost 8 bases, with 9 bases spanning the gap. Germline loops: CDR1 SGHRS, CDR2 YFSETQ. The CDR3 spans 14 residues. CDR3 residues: CASSLGLEDSPLHF. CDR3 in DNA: TGCGCCAGCAGCTTGGGTCTTGAGGATTCACCCCTCCACTTT.

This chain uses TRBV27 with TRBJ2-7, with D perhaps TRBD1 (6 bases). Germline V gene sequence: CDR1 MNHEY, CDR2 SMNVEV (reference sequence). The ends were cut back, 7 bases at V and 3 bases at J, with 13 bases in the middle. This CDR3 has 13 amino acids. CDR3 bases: TGTGCCAGCAAATGGGGGCCCCTCTACGAGCAGTACTTC. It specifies CASKWGPLYEQYF.

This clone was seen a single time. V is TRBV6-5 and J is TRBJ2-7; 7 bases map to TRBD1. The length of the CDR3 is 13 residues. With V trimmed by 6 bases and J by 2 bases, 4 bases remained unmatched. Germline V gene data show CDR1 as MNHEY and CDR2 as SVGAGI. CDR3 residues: CASRETGTYEQYF. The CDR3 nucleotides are TGTGCCAGCAGGGAGACAGGGACCTACGAGCAGTACTTC.

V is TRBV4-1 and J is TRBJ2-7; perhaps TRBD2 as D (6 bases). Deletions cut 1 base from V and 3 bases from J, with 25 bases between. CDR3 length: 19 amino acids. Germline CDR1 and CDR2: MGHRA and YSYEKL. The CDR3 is CASSQAGGSPSRENYEQYF. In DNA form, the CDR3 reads TGCGCCAGCAGCCAAGCCGGAGGGTCCCCGAGCCGGGAAAACTACGAGCAGTACTTC.

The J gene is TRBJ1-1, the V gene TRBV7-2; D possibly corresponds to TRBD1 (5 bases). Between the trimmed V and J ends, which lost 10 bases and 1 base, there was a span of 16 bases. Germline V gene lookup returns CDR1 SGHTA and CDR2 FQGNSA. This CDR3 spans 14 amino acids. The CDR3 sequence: CANGGGLRNTEAFF. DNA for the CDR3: TGTGCCAACGGCGGGGGGTTGCGGAACACTGAAGCTTTCTTT.

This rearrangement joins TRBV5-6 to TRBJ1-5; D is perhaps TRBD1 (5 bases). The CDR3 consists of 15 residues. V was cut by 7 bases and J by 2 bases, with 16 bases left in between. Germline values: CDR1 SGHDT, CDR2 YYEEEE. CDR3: CASHGRGFGNQPQHF. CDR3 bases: TGTGCCAGCCACGGGAGGGGTTTCGGCAATCAGCCCCAGCATTTT. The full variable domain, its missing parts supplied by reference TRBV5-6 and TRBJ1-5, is DAGVTQSPTHLIKTRGQQVTLRCSPKSGHDTVSWYQQALGQGPQFIFQYYEEEERQRGNFPDRFSGHQFPNYSSELNVNALLLGDSALYLCASHGRGFGNQPQHFGDGTRLSIL.

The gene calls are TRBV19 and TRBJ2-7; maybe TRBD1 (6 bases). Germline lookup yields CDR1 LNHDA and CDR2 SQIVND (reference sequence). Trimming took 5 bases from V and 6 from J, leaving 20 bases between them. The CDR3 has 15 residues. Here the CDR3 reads CASSGNRESSGEQYF. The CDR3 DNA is TGTGCCAGTAGTGGGAACAGGGAGTCCTCGGGCGAGCAGTACTTC.

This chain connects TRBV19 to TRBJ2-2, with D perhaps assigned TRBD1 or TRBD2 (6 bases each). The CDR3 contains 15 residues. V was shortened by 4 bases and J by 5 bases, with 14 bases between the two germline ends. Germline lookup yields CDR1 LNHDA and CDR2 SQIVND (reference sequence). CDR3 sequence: CASSSLWGATGELFF. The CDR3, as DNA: TGTGCCAGTAGTAGCCTGTGGGGGGCAACCGGGGAGCTGTTTTTT. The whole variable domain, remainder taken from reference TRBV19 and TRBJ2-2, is DGGITQSPKYLFRKEGQNVTLSCEQNLNHDAMYWYRQDPGQGLRLIYYSQIVNDFQKGDIAEGYSVSREKKESFPLTVTSAQKNPTAFYLCASSSLWGATGELFFGEGSRLTVL.

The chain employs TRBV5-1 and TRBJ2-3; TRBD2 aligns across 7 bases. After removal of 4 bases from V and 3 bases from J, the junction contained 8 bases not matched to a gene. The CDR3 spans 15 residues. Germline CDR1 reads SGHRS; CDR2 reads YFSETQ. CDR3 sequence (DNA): TGCGCCAGCAGCCCGGCGGCGGGGGTGACAGATACGCAGTATTTT. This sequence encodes CASSPAAGVTDTQYF. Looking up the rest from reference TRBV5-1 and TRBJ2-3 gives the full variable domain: KAGVTQTPRYLIKTRGQQVTLSCSPISGHRSVSWYQQTPGQGLQFLFEYFSETQRNKGNFPGRFSGRQFSNSRSEMNVSTLELGDSALYLCASSPAAGVTDTQYFGPGTRLTVL.

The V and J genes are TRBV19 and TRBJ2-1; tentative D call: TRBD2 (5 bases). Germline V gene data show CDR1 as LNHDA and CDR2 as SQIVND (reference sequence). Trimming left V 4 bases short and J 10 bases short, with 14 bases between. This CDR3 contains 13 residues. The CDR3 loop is CASSTHTRGEQFF. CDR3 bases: TGTGCCAGTAGTACCCACACCCGCGGGGAGCAGTTCTTC.

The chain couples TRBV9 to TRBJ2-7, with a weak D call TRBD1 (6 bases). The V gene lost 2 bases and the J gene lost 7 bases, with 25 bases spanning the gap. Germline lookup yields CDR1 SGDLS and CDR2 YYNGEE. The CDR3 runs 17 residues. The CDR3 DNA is TGTGCCAGCAGCGTTATGCCGAGGGACACAACCCCGGGGGAGCAGTACTTC. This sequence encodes CASSVMPRDTTPGEQYF. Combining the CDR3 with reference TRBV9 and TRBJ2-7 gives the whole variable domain DSGVTQTPKHLITATGQRVTLRCSPRSGDLSVYWYQQSLDQGLQFLIQYYNGEERAKGNILERFSAQQFPDLHSELNLSSLELGDSALYFCASSVMPRDTTPGEQYFGPGTRLTVT.

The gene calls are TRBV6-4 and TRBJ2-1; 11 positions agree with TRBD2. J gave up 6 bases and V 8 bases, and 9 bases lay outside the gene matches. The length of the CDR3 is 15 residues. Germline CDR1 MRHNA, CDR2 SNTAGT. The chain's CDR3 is CASYFGTSGGNEQFF. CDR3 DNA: TGTGCCAGCTATTTCGGGACTAGCGGAGGCAATGAGCAGTTCTTC.

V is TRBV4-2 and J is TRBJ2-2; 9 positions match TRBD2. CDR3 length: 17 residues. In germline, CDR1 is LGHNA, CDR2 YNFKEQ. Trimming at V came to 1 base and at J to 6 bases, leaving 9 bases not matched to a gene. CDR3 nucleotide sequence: TGTGCCAGCAGCCAAGTAGCCTTAGCGGGAGATGCCGGGGAGCTGTTTTTT. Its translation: CASSQVALAGDAGELFF.

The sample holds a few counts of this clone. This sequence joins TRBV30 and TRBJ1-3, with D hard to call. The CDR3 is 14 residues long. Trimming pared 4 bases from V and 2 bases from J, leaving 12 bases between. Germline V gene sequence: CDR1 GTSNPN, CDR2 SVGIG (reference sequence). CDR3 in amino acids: CAWNGNRAGNTIYF. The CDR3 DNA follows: TGTGCCTGGAACGGAAATCGGGCTGGAAACACCATATATTTT.

The CDR3, as DNA: TGTGCCAGCAGCAAAGTGGAGCGACCAAGCTCCTACGAGCAGTACTTC. Residues: CASSKVERPSSYEQYF. V is TRBV21-1 and J is TRBJ2-7; TRBD2, the D gene given by the table, was not confirmed from the DNA. TRBV21-1 is an annotated pseudogene. The CDR3 has 16 amino acids.

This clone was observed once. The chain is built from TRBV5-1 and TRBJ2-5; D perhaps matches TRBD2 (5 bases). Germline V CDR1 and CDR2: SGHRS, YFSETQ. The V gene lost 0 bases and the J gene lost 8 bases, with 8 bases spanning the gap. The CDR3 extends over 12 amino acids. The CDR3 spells CASSLAEGTQYF. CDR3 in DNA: TGCGCCAGCAGCTTGGCCGAGGGTACCCAGTACTTC.

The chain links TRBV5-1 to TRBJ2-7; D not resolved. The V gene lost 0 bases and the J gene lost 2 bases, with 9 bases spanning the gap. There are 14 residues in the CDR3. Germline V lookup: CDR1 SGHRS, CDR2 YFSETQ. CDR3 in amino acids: CASSLGRTPYEQYF. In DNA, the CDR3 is TGCGCCAGCAGCTTGGGCAGGACCCCCTACGAGCAGTACTTC.

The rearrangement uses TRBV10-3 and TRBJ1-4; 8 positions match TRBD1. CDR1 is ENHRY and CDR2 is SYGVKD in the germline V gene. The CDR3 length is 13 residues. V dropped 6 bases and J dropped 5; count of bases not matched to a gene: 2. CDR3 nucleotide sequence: TGTGCCATCAGGGACAGGGTAAATGAAAAACTGTTTTTT. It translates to CAIRDRVNEKLFF.

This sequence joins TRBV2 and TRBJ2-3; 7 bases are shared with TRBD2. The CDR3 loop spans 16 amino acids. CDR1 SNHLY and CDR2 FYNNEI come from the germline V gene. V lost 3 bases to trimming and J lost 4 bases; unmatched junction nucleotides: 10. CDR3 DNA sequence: TGTGCCAGCAGTGATTCGGCTAGCGGAACCCCAGATACGCAGTATTTT. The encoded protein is CASSDSASGTPDTQYF.

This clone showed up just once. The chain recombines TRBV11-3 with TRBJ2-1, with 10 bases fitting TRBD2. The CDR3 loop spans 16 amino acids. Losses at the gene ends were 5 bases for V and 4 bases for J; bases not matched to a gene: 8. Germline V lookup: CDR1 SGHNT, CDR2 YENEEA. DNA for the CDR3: TGTGCCAGCAGCCTAGGGGGACTAGCGTCATACAATGAGCAGTTCTTC. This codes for CASSLGGLASYNEQFF.

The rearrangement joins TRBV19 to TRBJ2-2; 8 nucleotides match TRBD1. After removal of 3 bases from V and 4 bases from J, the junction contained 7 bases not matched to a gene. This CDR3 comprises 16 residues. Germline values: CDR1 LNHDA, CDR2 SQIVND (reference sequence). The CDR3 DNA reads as TGTGCCAGTAGTATCCAGACAGGGGCGGGCACCGGGGAGCTGTTTTTT. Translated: CASSIQTGAGTGELFF.